This T cell receptor beta chain was recorded in a study of Ad26.COV2.S vaccination and SARS-CoV-2 variants. Study context: The authors gave Ad26.COV2.S intramuscularly, either once or twice 56 days apart.

This clone was recorded once. Its specificity is not known. Treatment reported: around 19 received Ad26.COV2.S at low or high dose, single or two shots; 5 received placebo; per-sample allocation not given. Collection of the samples took place on day 63 after the first injection of vaccine or placebo. This person who donated was an adult of 18-55 years in Boston. The study's findings and limits: It is possible that the TCR breadth and depth analyses underestimated the total T cell responses. Vaccinees reportedly had broad spike-specific CD8+ and CD4+ T cell responses.

This CDR3 is built from 16 residues. From germline, CDR1 is SGHRS and CDR2 YFSETQ. Losses at the gene ends were 0 bases for V and 4 bases for J; bases not matched to a gene: 5. Measured with immunoSEQ multiplex PCR; TCRdb has only the in-frame clones, and not every one. This sample has some 480,000 clones; around 85% occur once, and the top ten carry 9.5% to 15%. This sequence joins TRBV5-1 and TRBJ2-3; 10 bases match TRBD1. The source material was peripheral blood, sampled in a trial of Ad26.COV2.S vaccine versus placebo. This receptor was taken from a person aged 18 to 59 who received the Ad26.COV2.S COVID-19 vaccine or a placebo. The CDR3 loop is CASSLAGTGAPDTQYF. DNA for the CDR3: TGCGCCAGCAGCTTGGCCGGGACAGGGGCTCCAGATACGCAGTATTTT. Together with reference TRBV5-1 and TRBJ2-3, the CDR3 gives the full variable domain: KAGVTQTPRYLIKTRGQQVTLSCSPISGHRSVSWYQQTPGQGLQFLFEYFSETQRNKGNFPGRFSGRQFSNSRSEMNVSTLELGDSALYLCASSLAGTGAPDTQYFGPGTRLTVL.